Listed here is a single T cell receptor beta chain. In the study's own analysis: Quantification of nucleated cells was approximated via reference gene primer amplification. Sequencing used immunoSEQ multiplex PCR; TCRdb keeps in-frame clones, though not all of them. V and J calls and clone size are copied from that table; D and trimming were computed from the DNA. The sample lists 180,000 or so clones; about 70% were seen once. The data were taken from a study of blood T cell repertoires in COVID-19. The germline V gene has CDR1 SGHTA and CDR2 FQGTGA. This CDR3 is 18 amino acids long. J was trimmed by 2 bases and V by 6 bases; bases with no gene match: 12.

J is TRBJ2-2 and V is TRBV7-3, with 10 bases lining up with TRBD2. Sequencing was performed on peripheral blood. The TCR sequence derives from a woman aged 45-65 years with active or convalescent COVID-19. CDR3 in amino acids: CASSQFGTSVPNTGELFF. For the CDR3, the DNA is TGTGCCAGCAGTCAGTTCGGGACTAGCGTACCAAACACCGGGGAGCTGTTTTTT.